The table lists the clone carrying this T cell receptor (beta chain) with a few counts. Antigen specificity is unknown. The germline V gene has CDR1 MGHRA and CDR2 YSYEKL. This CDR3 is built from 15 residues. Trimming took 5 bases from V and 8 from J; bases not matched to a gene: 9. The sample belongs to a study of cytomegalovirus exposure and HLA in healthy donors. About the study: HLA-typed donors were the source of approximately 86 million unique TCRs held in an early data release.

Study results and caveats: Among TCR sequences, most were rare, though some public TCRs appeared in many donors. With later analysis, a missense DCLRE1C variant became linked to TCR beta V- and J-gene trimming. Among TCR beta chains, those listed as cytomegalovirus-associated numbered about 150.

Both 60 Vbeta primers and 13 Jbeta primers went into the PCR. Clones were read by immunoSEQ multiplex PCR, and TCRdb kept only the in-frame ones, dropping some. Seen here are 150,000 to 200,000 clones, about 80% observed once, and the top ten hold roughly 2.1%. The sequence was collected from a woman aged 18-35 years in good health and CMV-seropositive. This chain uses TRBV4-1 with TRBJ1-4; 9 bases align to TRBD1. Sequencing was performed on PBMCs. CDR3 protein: CASSNTGGAGEKLFF. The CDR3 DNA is TGCGCCAGCAGCAACACAGGGGGCGCGGGGGAAAAACTGTTTTTT.